This is a list of T cell receptor beta chains from one sample in a study of cytomegalovirus exposure and HLA in healthy donors. The repertoire was sequenced with immunoSEQ multiplex PCR; TCRdb's copy has only in-frame clones and lacks some. Altogether 150,000 to 200,000 clones are present, roughly 80% being singletons, with the ten largest covering roughly 4.9%. The sample was PBMCs. The receptors were gathered from a woman under 30 in good health and CMV-seropositive. The CDR3 runs from the conserved cysteine through the conserved F or W. A D gene is named only where the DNA matches it firmly. Only some rows state a clone size, as once, few, many or a class for expanded clones.

TRBJ2-7 | NA | TRBD1 | TRBV11-2 | CASRPGGTGGDEQYF | TGTGCCAGCAGACCCGGGGGGACAGGGGGCGACGAGCAGTACTTC
TRBJ2-5 | NA | NA | TRBV5-6 | CASSFVGTQYF | TGTGCCAGCAGCTTCGTCGGGACCCAGTACTTC
TRBJ1-2 | NA | NA | TRBV29-1 | CSVVSAGYTF | TGCAGCGTTGTCAGTGCAGGCTACACCTTC
TRBJ2-1 | NA | NA | TRBV5-1 | CASSFHAEGAFDEQFF | TGCGCCAGCAGCTTCCACGCGGAGGGAGCATTCGATGAGCAGTTCTTC
TRBJ2-2 | NA | TRBD2 | TRBV5-1 | CASSLYGSGGARTGELFF | TGCGCCAGCAGCTTGTATGGTAGCGGGGGGGCTCGCACCGGGGAGCTGTTTTTT
TRBJ2-7 | NA | TRBD2 | TRBV10-2 | CASSESSSGLYEQYF | TGCGCCAGCAGTGAGTCGTCTAGCGGGCTCTACGAGCAGTACTTC
TRBJ1-6 | NA | NA | TRBV2 | CASTPRGVSSYNSPLHF | TGTGCCAGCACCCCCCGGGGGGTAAGCTCCTATAATTCACCCCTCCACTTT
TRBJ2-1 | once | NA | TRBV7-7 | CASSLGLNSYNEQFF | TGTGCTAGCAGCTTAGGACTCAATAGCTACAATGAGCAGTTCTTC
TRBJ2-5 | few | TRBD1 | TRBV29-1 | CSTLRQGFQETQYF | TGCAGCACCCTTCGACAGGGTTTCCAAGAGACCCAGTACTTC
TRBJ1-2 | NA | NA | TRBV5-5 | CASRPGQSTNYGYTF | TGTGCCAGCAGACCCGGACAGTCCACTAACTATGGCTACACCTTC
TRBJ2-1 | NA | TRBD2 | TRBV19 | CASNPGLAGYNEQFF | TGTGCCAGTAATCCGGGACTAGCGGGGTACAATGAGCAGTTCTTC
TRBJ1-1 | NA | TRBD1 | TRBV7-8 | CASSSGQGLSNTEAFF | TGTGCCAGCAGCTCGGGACAGGGCCTTTCGAACACTGAAGCTTTCTTT
TRBJ2-3 | NA | NA | TRBV5-1 | CASSFRGDSQNTQYF | TGCGCCAGCAGCTTTAGAGGGGACTCACAAAATACGCAGTATTTT
TRBJ1-2 | NA | NA | TRBV28 | CARTQQEKRGYGYTF | TGTGCCAGGACACAACAGGAGAAAAGGGGTTATGGCTACACCTTC
TRBJ2-7 | NA | NA | TRBV25-1 | CASSAGGIYEQYF | TGTGCCAGCAGTGCGGGGGGCATCTACGAGCAGTACTTC
TRBJ2-7 | once | NA | TRBV28 | CASSSPAALPSYERYF | TGTGCCAGCAGTTCCCCCGCGGCATTACCTTCCTACGAGCGGTACTTC
TRBJ2-4 | NA | NA | TRBV6-6 | CASSYDSIIAKNIQYF | TGTGCCAGCAGTTACGACAGTATTATAGCCAAAAACATTCAGTACTTC
TRBJ1-4 | NA | TRBD1 | TRBV11-2 | CASSLVWTGSEKLFF | TGTGCCAGCAGCTTAGTTTGGACAGGGAGTGAAAAACTGTTTTTT
TRBJ1-5 | NA | NA | TRBV11-3 | CASTPRGGDQPQHF | TGTGCCAGCACCCCTAGGGGGGGGGACCAGCCCCAGCATTTT
TRBJ2-7 | NA | NA | TRBV7-9 | CASSRQGGDEQYF | TGTGCCAGCAGCCGACAAGGGGGTGACGAGCAGTACTTC
TRBJ1-1 | NA | TRBD1 | TRBV4-2 | CASSLLRQGTTEAFF | TGTGCCAGCAGCCTTTTGAGACAGGGAACCACTGAAGCTTTCTTT
TRBJ1-5 | NA | NA | TRBV4-1 | CASSQGGGDSNQPQHF | TGCGCCAGCAGCCAAGGGGGAGGGGACAGCAATCAGCCCCAGCATTTT
TRBJ1-5 | NA | NA | TRBV6-1 | CASSEAPMSNQPQHF | TGTGCCAGCAGTGAAGCTCCTATGAGTAATCAGCCCCAGCATTTT
TRBJ2-2 | NA | NA | TRBV18 | CASSPSETGELFF | TGTGCCAGCTCACCATCCGAGACCGGGGAGCTGTTTTTT
TRBJ2-5 | NA | NA | TRBV10-3 | CAISELSGETQYF | TGTGCCATCAGTGAGCTAAGCGGGGAGACCCAGTACTTC
TRBJ2-7 | NA | TRBD1 | TRBV27 | CASSSDRHNEQYF | TGTGCCAGCAGTTCGGACAGGCACAACGAGCAGTACTTC
TRBJ2-1 | NA | TRBD2 | TRBV4-2 | CASSQGTSGGDEQFF | TGTGCCAGCAGCCAAGGAACTAGCGGGGGAGATGAGCAGTTCTTC
TRBJ1-3 | NA | NA | TRBV14 | CASSRVDSYSGNTIYF | TGTGCCAGCAGCCGTGTGGACTCCTACTCTGGAAACACCATATATTTT
TRBJ1-1 | few | NA | TRBV28 | CASSWAGNTEAFF | TGTGCCAGCAGTTGGGCTGGGAACACTGAAGCTTTCTTT
TRBJ2-1 | NA | NA | TRBV28 | CASRMRDEQFF | TGTGCCAGCAGGATGAGGGATGAGCAGTTCTTC
TRBJ1-3 | NA | TRBD1 | TRBV28 | CASNADRGISGNTIYF | TGTGCCAGCAACGCGGACAGGGGCATCTCTGGAAACACCATATATTTT
TRBJ2-7 | NA | NA | TRBV2 | CASRDIGNEQYF | TGTGCCAGCCGGGACATTGGGAACGAGCAGTACTTC
TRBJ2-7 | NA | NA | TRBV11-2 | CASSEAVTYEQYF | TGTGCCAGCAGCGAGGCAGTCACCTACGAGCAGTACTTC
TRBJ2-7 | NA | TRBD2 | TRBV19 | CASSKGTGTRIYEQYF | TGTGCCAGTAGTAAAGGAACCGGGACTAGAATCTACGAGCAGTACTTC
TRBJ1-5 | NA | NA | TRBV29-1 | CSAAGGGNQPQHF | TGCAGCGCGGCCGGCGGAGGGAATCAGCCCCAGCATTTT
TRBJ1-5 | NA | NA | TRBV19 | CASSWGGDQPQHF | TGTGCCAGTAGTTGGGGGGGCGATCAGCCCCAGCATTTT
TRBJ2-5 | NA | TRBD2 | TRBV29-1 | CSGERGPPPGTQYF | TGCAGCGGTGAGCGGGGGCCCCCCCCCGGGACCCAGTACTTC
TRBJ1-6 | NA | TRBD1 | TRBV7-2 | CASSLGDRGSPLHF | TGTGCCAGCAGCTTAGGAGACAGGGGTTCACCCCTCCACTTT
TRBJ2-7 | NA | TRBD1 | TRBV15 | CATSSPWGTGGYEQYF | TGTGCCACCAGCAGTCCATGGGGGACAGGAGGCTACGAGCAGTACTTC
TRBJ2-7 | NA | TRBD1 | TRBV11-1 | CASSSGTVLQYF | TGTGCCAGCAGCTCCGGGACAGTGTTGCAGTACTTC
TRBJ1-5 | once | NA | TRBV7-8 | CASSLPGSNQPQHF | TGTGCCAGCAGCTTACCCGGTAGCAATCAGCCCCAGCATTTT
TRBJ1-1 | NA | NA | TRBV7-2 | CASSLDGRKAFF | TGTGCCAGCAGCCTCGATGGGAGAAAAGCTTTCTTT
TRBJ1-6 | NA | TRBD1 | TRBV6-1 | CACHVAGGVGSLHF | TGTGCCTGCCACGTGGCAGGGGGAGTTGGAAGCCTCCACTTT
TRBJ2-7 | NA | TRBD1 | TRBV2 | CASSPGTGPAYEQYF | TGTGCCAGCAGCCCCGGGACAGGGCCTGCCTACGAGCAGTACTTC
TRBJ2-7 | once | TRBD1 | TRBV18 | CASSPPTGSSEQYF | TGTGCCAGCTCACCACCGACAGGGTCGTCCGAGCAGTACTTC